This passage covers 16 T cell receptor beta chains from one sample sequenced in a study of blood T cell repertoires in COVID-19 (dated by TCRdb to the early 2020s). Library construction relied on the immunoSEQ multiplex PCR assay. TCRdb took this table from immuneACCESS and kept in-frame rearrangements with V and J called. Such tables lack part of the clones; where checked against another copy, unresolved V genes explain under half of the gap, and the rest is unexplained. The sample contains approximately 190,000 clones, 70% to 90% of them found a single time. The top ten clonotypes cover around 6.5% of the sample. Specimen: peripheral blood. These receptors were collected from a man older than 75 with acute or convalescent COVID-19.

CDR3 DNA sequence: TGCAGCGTTTGGGGACTGGACCGGGTTTTCTTT. This codes for CSVWGLDRVFF. The chain couples TRBV29-1 to TRBJ1-1, with D perhaps matching TRBD1 (5 bases). The CDR3 runs to 11 residues. Trimming pared 5 bases from V and 13 bases from J, leaving 17 bases between. Germline V gene data show CDR1 as SQVTM and CDR2 as ANQGSEA.

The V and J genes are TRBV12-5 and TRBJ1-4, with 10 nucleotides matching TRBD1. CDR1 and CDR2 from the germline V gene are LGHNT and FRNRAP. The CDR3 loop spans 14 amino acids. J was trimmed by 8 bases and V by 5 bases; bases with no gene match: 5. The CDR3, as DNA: TGTGCTAGTGGTCCGGGACAGGGGAACGAAAAACTGTTTTTT. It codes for CASGPGQGNEKLFF.

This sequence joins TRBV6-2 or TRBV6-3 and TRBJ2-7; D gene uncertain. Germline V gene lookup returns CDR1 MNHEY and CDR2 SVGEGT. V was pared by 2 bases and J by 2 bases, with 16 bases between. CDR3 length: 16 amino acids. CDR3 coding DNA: TGTGCCAGCAGTTACAATCCGGCCAGGCCCCCCTACGAGCAGTACGTC. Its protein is CASSYNPARPPYEQYV.

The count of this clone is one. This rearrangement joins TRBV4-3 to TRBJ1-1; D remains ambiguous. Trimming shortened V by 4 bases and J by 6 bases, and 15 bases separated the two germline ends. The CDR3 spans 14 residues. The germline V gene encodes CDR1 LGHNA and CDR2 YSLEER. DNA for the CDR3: TGCGCCAGCAGCCCTGAAGAAGCGGCGCCTGAAGCTTTCTTT. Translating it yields CASSPEEAAPEAFF.

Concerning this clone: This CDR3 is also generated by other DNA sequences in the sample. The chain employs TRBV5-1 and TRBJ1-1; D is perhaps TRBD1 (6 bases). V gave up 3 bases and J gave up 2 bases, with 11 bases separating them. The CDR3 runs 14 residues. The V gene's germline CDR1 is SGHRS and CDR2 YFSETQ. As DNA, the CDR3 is TGCGCCAGCAGCTCAAGACAGGTTAACACTGAAGCTTTCTTT. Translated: CASSSRQVNTEAFF.

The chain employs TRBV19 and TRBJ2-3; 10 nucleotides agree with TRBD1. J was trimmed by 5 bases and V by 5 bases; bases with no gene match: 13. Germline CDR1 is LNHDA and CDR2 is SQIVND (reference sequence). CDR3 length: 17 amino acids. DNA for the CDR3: TGTGCCAGTAGTCCGAAGCGACAGGGGGCGATTGTAGATACGCAGTATTTT. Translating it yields CASSPKRQGAIVDTQYF.

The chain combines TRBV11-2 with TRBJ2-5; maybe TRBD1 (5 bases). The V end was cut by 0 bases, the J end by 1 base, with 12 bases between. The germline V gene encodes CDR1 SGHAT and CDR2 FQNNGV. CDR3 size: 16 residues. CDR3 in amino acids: CASSLELAGIQETQYF. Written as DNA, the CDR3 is TGTGCCAGCAGCTTAGAGCTGGCAGGGATCCAAGAGACCCAGTACTTC.

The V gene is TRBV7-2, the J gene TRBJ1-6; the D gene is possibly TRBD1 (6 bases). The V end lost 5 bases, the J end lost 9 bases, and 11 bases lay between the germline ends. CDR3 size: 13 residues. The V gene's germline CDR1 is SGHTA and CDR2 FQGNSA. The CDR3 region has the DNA TGTGCCAGCAGCCAGGGGTTACTTTCACCCCTCCACTTT. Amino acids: CASSQGLLSPLHF.

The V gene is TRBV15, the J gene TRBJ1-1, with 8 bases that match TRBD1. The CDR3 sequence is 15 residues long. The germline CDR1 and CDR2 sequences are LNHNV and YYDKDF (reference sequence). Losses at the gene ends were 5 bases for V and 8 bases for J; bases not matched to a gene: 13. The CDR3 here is CATSGLRTGRSEAFF. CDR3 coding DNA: TGTGCCACCAGCGGACTAAGGACAGGGCGCTCCGAAGCTTTCTTT.

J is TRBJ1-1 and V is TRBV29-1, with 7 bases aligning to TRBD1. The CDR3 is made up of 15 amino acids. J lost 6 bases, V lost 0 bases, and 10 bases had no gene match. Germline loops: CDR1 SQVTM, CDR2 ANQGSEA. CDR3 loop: CSVEDLWDRDPEAFF. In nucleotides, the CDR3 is TGCAGCGTTGAAGATCTTTGGGACAGAGATCCTGAAGCTTTCTTT.

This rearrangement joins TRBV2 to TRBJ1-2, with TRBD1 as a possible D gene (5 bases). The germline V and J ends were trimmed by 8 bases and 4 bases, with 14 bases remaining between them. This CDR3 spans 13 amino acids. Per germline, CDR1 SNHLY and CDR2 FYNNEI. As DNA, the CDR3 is TGTGCCAGCGTCACGGGGGGAACCTATGGCTACACCTTC. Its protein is CASVTGGTYGYTF. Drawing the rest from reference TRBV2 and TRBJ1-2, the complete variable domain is EPEVTQTPSHQVTQMGQEVILRCVPISNHLYFYWYRQILGQKVEFLVSFYNNEISEKSEIFDDQFSVERPDGSNFTLKIRSTKLEDSAMYFCASVTGGTYGYTFGSGTRLTVV.

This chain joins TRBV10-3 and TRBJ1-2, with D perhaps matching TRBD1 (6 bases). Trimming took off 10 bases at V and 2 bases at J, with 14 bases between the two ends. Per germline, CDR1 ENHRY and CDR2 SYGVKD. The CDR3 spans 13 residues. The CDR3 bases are TGTGCCACTCAGATTGGACAGAACTATGGCTACACCTTC. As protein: CATQIGQNYGYTF.

The CDR3 DNA reads TGTGCCAGCAGCCCAAGGGTTCAAGCGGGAGGGCAAGAGACCCAGTACTTC. It codes for CASSPRVQAGGQETQYF. The J gene is TRBJ2-5, the V gene TRBV7-2, with TRBD2 identical over 10 bases. This CDR3 has 17 residues. The V gene end was trimmed by 5 bases and the J gene end by 2 bases; junction bases not matched to a gene: 11. Looked up from germline, CDR1 is SGHTA and CDR2 is FQGNSA.

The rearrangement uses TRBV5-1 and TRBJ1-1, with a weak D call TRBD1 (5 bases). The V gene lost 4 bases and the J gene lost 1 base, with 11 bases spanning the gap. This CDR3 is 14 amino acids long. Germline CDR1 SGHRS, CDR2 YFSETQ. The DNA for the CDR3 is TGCGCCAGCAGCCAGGGTCCAGCGAACACTGAAGCTTTCTTT. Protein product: CASSQGPANTEAFF.

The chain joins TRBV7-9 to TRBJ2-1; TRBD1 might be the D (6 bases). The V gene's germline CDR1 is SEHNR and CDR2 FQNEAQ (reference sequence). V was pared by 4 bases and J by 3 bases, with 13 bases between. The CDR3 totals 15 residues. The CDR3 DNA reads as TGTGCCAGCAGCTCCCCCGGGACAATCTACAATGAGCAGTTCTTC. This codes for CASSSPGTIYNEQFF.

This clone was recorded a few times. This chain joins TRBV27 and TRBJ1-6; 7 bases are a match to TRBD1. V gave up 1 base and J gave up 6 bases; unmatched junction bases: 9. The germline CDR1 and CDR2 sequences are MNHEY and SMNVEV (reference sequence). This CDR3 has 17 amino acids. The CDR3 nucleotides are TGTGCCAGCAGTTTATTCTGGACAGGTAGGGGTAATTCACCCCTCCACTTT. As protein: CASSLFWTGRGNSPLHF.